This T cell receptor beta chain was observed in a study of blood T cell repertoires in COVID-19. Study as a whole: Donors in the United States, Italy and Spain gave samples during acute or convalescent COVID-19.

Losses at the gene ends were 5 bases for V and 6 bases for J; bases not matched to a gene: 5. This CDR3 spans 13 amino acids. Germline-derived CDR1 and CDR2 are MRHNA and SNTAGT. Participants, about 18 to 95 years old, spanned about 26 US areas. Symptom resolution, clearance, or two negative PCRs marked donors in Cohort 3 as recovered. Data came from immunoSEQ multiplex PCR; TCRdb stores just in-frame clones and leaves some out. Of about 330,000 clones listed, about 89% are singletons. The clonotype comes from a woman in her twenties or thirties who had recovered from COVID-19. The chain has TRBV6-4 and TRBJ1-2; 8 nucleotides agree with TRBD1. Specimen: PBMCs or T cells enriched from blood (not recorded which). The CDR3 DNA is TGTGCCAGCAGTCCAACAGGGGGAAATGGCTACACCTTC. Amino acids: CASSPTGGNGYTF.